The source of this T cell receptor (beta chain) is a study of shared clonotypes between healthy human individuals. This CDR3 comprises 16 residues. The V end lost 6 bases, the J end lost 4 bases, and 19 bases lay between the germline ends. From germline, CDR1 is SNHLY and CDR2 FYNNEI. Here immunoSEQ multiplex PCR was the method, and the copy in TCRdb shows in-frame clones only, minus some. The repertoire holds 2 million or so clones, with less than 95% as singletons. Naive CD8 cells comprised CD45RO-negative, CCR7-positively selected cells, excluding terminally differentiated effector memory CD45RA+ cells.

V and J are TRBV2 and TRBJ2-1; D possibly corresponds to TRBD2 (5 bases). This TCR was recovered from a man younger than 35 in good health. The material sequenced was naive CD8+ T cells sorted from blood. CDR3 nucleotide sequence: TGTGCCAGCAGCGTCGTGGGCGGAGGTCTATACAATGAGCAGTTCTTC. As protein: CASSVVGGGLYNEQFF.